Each of the 30 T cell receptor beta chains below was sequenced from the same sample in a study of blood T cell repertoires in COVID-19. This table comes from immunoSEQ multiplex PCR, and its TCRdb copy is limited to in-frame clones, with some not included. Of around 370,000 clones in the sample, roughly 90% were seen once. Material for sequencing was peripheral blood. The receptors stem from a woman in her seventies with COVID-19, enrolled during active disease.

V and J are TRBV2 and TRBJ2-1; 9 nucleotides align to TRBD1. Germline V gene sequence: CDR1 SNHLY, CDR2 FYNNEI. The junction had 4 bases not matched to a gene; V was cut back by 6 bases and J by 4 bases. The CDR3 runs to 14 residues. The DNA for the CDR3 is TGTGCCAGCAGCACAGGGGGCGGGTACAATGAGCAGTTCTTC. Its protein is CASSTGGGYNEQFF.

This clone was counted once. The V gene is TRBV6-5, the J gene TRBJ2-5, with D possibly matching TRBD2 (5 bases). CDR1 is MNHEY and CDR2 is SVGAGI in the germline V gene. CDR3 length: 13 amino acids. V shed 5 bases and J shed 9 bases, with 16 bases lying between them. In nucleotides, the CDR3 is TGTGCCAGCAGTCGGTGGACTGCCGAGGCCCAGTACTTC. Amino acid sequence: CASSRWTAEAQYF.

Of note for this clone: Other DNA sequences in the same sample also yield this CDR3. The chain uses TRBV7-9 and TRBJ2-7; TRBD1 agrees at 8 bases. The CDR3 covers 14 residues. Germline loops: CDR1 SEHNR, CDR2 FQNEAQ (reference sequence). The J segment lost 4 bases and the V segment lost 4 bases, leaving 6 bases of the junction unmatched. DNA for the CDR3: TGTGCCAGCAGCTCCGGACAGGGATCTTACGAGCAGTACTTC. As protein: CASSSGQGSYEQYF.

The rearrangement joins TRBV11-2 to TRBJ2-2; no firm D call. Germline lookup yields CDR1 SGHAT and CDR2 FQNNGV. The CDR3 runs to 13 residues. Trimming stripped 5 bases from V and 1 base from J, with 5 bases between. The CDR3 DNA sequence: TGTGCCAGCAGCCCCCTGAACACCGGGGAGCTGTTTTTT. Amino acids: CASSPLNTGELFF.

This sequence joins TRBV12-3 or TRBV12-4 and TRBJ1-1; the D gene is possibly TRBD1 (5 bases). This CDR3 has 13 residues. The V and J ends lost 4 bases and 11 bases respectively, with 17 bases between them. In DNA, the CDR3 is TGTGCCAGCAGTTCCGGGGACTTTAGTCGGGCTTTCTTT. Translating gives CASSSGDFSRAFF.

The chain has TRBV6-5 and TRBJ2-3; TRBD2 aligns across 9 bases. Germline assignment: CDR1 MNHEY and CDR2 SVGAGI. The CDR3 is made up of 14 amino acids. V shed 2 bases and J 9 bases; nucleotides not matched to a gene: 6. CDR3 bases: TGTGCCAGCAGTTACGAGGCGGGGGGGCGAACGCAGTATTTT. This translates into CASSYEAGGRTQYF.

The chain combines TRBV6-5 with TRBJ2-1; 8 nucleotides agree with TRBD2. Germline CDR1 is MNHEY and CDR2 is SVGAGI. The CDR3 loop spans 15 amino acids. J lost 3 bases, V lost 9 bases, and 10 bases had no gene match. CDR3 in DNA: TGTGCCAGTACCCAAGCGGGGGAGTTCTACAATGAGCAGTTCTTC. Protein product: CASTQAGEFYNEQFF.

The V call is TRBV18, the J call TRBJ1-6; a weak D match, TRBD1 (6 bases). CDR1 KGHSH and CDR2 LQKENI come from the germline V gene. The V gene lost 8 bases and the J gene lost 8 bases, with 13 bases spanning the gap. The CDR3 covers 13 residues. This chain's CDR3 is CASKDRWDSPLHF. The CDR3 coding sequence is TGTGCCAGCAAAGACAGGTGGGATTCACCCCTCCACTTT.

V usage is TRBV6-2 or TRBV6-3 and J usage is TRBJ1-2; possibly TRBD1 for D (6 bases). Trimming stripped 6 bases from V and 6 bases from J, with 11 bases between. The V gene's germline CDR1 is MNHEY and CDR2 SVGEGT. CDR3 size: 12 residues. The CDR3 loop is CASSNRVDGYTF. The CDR3 DNA sequence: TGTGCCAGCAGCAACAGGGTTGATGGCTACACCTTC.

The chain is built from TRBV28 and TRBJ1-2; TRBD1 matches 8 bases. The V segment lost 2 bases and the J segment 4 bases; nucleotides outside the gene matches: 6. CDR1 MDHEN and CDR2 SYDVKM come from the germline V gene. The CDR3 sequence is 15 residues long. The CDR3 loop reads CASSLRQGLSYGYTF. For the CDR3, the DNA is TGTGCCAGCAGTTTAAGACAGGGGTTGAGCTATGGCTACACCTTC.

This clone was counted a few times. This sample includes further DNA sequences coding for the same CDR3. The chain employs TRBV12-3 or TRBV12-4 and TRBJ1-1, with D possibly being TRBD1 (5 bases). V lost 3 bases and J lost 1, with 6 bases in between. This CDR3 comprises 13 residues. Written as DNA, the CDR3 is TGTGCCAGCAGTTTTGGGGCGAACACTGAAGCTTTCTTT. It specifies CASSFGANTEAFF.

The V gene is TRBV30, the J gene TRBJ1-5; D might be TRBD1 (5 bases). The CDR3 is made up of 13 amino acids. The V end was cut by 5 bases, the J end by 3 bases, with 11 bases between. The V gene's germline CDR1 is GTSNPN and CDR2 SVGIG (reference sequence). CDR3 residues: CAWSKGFNQPQHF. CDR3 DNA sequence: TGTGCCTGGTCGAAGGGGTTCAATCAGCCCCAGCATTTT. Together with reference TRBV30 and TRBJ1-5, the CDR3 gives the full variable domain: SQTIHQWPATLVQPVGSPLSLECTVEGTSNPNLYWYRQAAGRGLQLLFYSVGIGQISSEVPQNLSASRPQDRQFILSSKKLLLSDSGFYLCAWSKGFNQPQHFGDGTRLSIL.

A single count supports this clone. The chain combines TRBV28 with TRBJ1-6, with a tentative D call TRBD1 (6 bases). Germline V gene data show CDR1 as MDHEN and CDR2 as SYDVKM. V lost 7 bases and J 4 bases, leaving 17 bases between the germline ends. There are 16 residues in the CDR3. The CDR3 reads CASNSPRGAYNSPLHF. The CDR3 DNA is TGTGCCAGCAATTCACCCCGGGGGGCTTATAATTCACCCCTCCACTTT.

About this clone: No DNA is shown, since the ends of the CDR3 on it are uncertain; the CDR3 is the one TCRdb lists. The chain joins TRBV30 to TRBJ2-1; the table calls TRBD2, which could not be checked here. Germline CDR1 reads GTSNPN; CDR2 reads SVGIG (reference sequence). The CDR3 length is 14 residues, termini included. CDR3 amino acids: CAWNFLVAEGTRFF.

This chain connects TRBV2 to TRBJ1-5; TRBD1 agrees at 9 bases. After removal of 2 bases from V and 8 bases from J, the junction contained 7 bases not matched to a gene. Germline V gene data show CDR1 as SNHLY and CDR2 as FYNNEI. The CDR3 spans 15 residues. CDR3 protein: CASSEIQGALEPQHF. CDR3 nucleotide sequence: TGTGCCAGCAGTGAAATACAGGGGGCGCTTGAGCCCCAGCATTTT.

The chain's CDR3 is CASSGQGLYQPQHF. CDR3 bases: TGTGCCAGCAGTGGGCAGGGACTGTATCAGCCCCAGCATTTT. V is TRBV2 and J is TRBJ1-5; TRBD1 might be the D (5 bases). V shed 4 bases and J shed 5 bases, with 12 bases lying between them. This CDR3 is built from 14 residues. The germline CDR1 and CDR2 sequences are SNHLY and FYNNEI.

V is TRBV5-1 and J is TRBJ1-4, with D possibly being TRBD1 (6 bases). V lost 2 bases to trimming and J lost 8 bases, with 19 bases between them. Per the germline V gene, CDR1 is SGHRS and CDR2 is YFSETQ. CDR3 length: 16 residues. In DNA form, the CDR3 reads TGCGCCAGCAGCTTCTCGTCGGGGGGCAGTCGGGAAAAACTGTTTTTT. Translated, it gives CASSFSSGGSREKLFF.

The rearrangement links TRBV27 to TRBJ1-4; D is uncertain. This CDR3 is 15 amino acids long. V gave up 0 bases and J gave up 4 bases, with 9 bases separating them. In germline, CDR1 is MNHEY, CDR2 SMNVEV (reference sequence). CDR3 amino acids: CASSLSPGFNEKLFF. Here the CDR3 DNA reads TGTGCCAGCAGTTTATCCCCAGGTTTTAATGAAAAACTGTTTTTT.

The CDR3 loop reads CASSFGLAQDTQYF. The DNA of the CDR3 is TGTGCCAGCAGTTTCGGGCTAGCCCAGGATACGCAGTATTTT. The chain uses TRBV28 and TRBJ2-3, with TRBD2 as a possible D gene (5 bases). Germline loops: CDR1 MDHEN, CDR2 SYDVKM. Trimming cost V 3 bases and J 6 bases, with 13 bases left between them. The CDR3 runs to 14 residues.

This chain connects TRBV4-1 to TRBJ1-3; D not resolved. In germline, CDR1 is MGHRA, CDR2 YSYEKL. This CDR3 spans 12 amino acids. V was cut by 1 base and J by 4 bases, with 2 bases left in between. The CDR3 DNA reads TGCGCCAGCAGCCAAGTAGGAAACACCATATATTTT. Protein: CASSQVGNTIYF.

The chain is built from TRBV28 and TRBJ2-4; 7 bases line up with TRBD1. From germline, CDR1 is MDHEN and CDR2 SYDVKM. V lost 5 bases, J lost 2 bases, and 3 bases stayed unmatched. The CDR3 consists of 14 residues. CDR3: CASSKTGSKNIQYF. For the CDR3, the DNA is TGTGCCAGCAGTAAGACAGGGTCCAAAAACATTCAGTACTTC.

This chain connects TRBV5-5 to TRBJ1-2, with TRBD1 matching over 7 bases. Germline assignment: CDR1 SGHKS and CDR2 YYEKEE (reference sequence). V gave up 4 bases and J gave up 8 bases; unmatched junction bases: 5. The CDR3 extends over 12 amino acids. CDR3 in amino acids: CASSRDSAGYTF. CDR3 bases: TGTGCCAGCAGCCGGGACAGCGCCGGCTACACCTTC.

A few counts support this clone. V usage is TRBV19 and J usage is TRBJ1-2, with D perhaps TRBD1 (5 bases). The CDR3 covers 15 residues. V lost 4 bases and J lost 4, with 16 bases in between. The germline V gene has CDR1 LNHDA and CDR2 SQIVND (reference sequence). The CDR3 protein is CASSKPTVSSYGYTF. The CDR3 DNA reads TGTGCCAGTAGTAAACCGACAGTTTCCTCCTATGGCTACACCTTC.

The chain recombines TRBV24-1 with TRBJ1-1; D perhaps matches TRBD1 (6 bases). CDR3 length: 13 amino acids. Trimming cost V 5 bases and J 4 bases, with 10 bases left between them. Germline V gene data show CDR1 as KGHDR and CDR2 as SFDVKD. The CDR3 here is CATSGGGGTEAFF. CDR3 sequence (DNA): TGTGCCACCAGTGGGGGAGGGGGCACTGAAGCTTTCTTT.

The chain carries TRBV5-1 and TRBJ1-1; a weak D match, TRBD1 (5 bases). The CDR3 has 12 residues. CDR1 SGHRS and CDR2 YFSETQ come from the germline V gene. V was shortened by 7 bases and J by 4 bases, with 11 bases between the two germline ends. CDR3 protein: CASRGEGTEAFF. CDR3 sequence (DNA): TGCGCCAGCCGGGGGGAAGGCACTGAAGCTTTCTTT.

The gene calls are TRBV5-4 and TRBJ2-3, with D maybe TRBD2 (5 bases). Germline V gene sequence: CDR1 SGHNT, CDR2 YYREEE (reference sequence). The CDR3 consists of 15 residues. V lost 3 bases and J 2 bases, leaving 13 bases between the germline ends. The CDR3 is CASSSHKEATDTQYF. The CDR3 coding sequence is TGTGCCAGCAGCTCCCATAAGGAGGCCACAGATACGCAGTATTTT.

V gene TRBV20-1 combines with J gene TRBJ1-1, with a possible D match to TRBD1 (5 bases). V lost 3 bases to trimming and J lost 14 bases, with 16 bases between them. From germline, CDR1 is DFQATT and CDR2 SNEGSKA (reference sequence). CDR3 length: 11 amino acids. CDR3 DNA: TGCAGTGCTAGTGAGTCAGGGCAATACTTCTTT. Translating gives CSASESGQYFF.

This clone was observed once. The CDR3 protein is CASSSLRVDQANTGELFF. CDR3 bases: TGTGCCAGTAGTAGCTTAAGAGTCGATCAAGCGAACACCGGGGAGCTGTTTTTT. The chain carries TRBV19 and TRBJ2-2; D gene ambiguous. The germline V gene encodes CDR1 LNHDA and CDR2 SQIVND (reference sequence). CDR3 size: 18 residues. Deletions cut 4 bases from V and 0 bases from J, with 18 bases between.

The J gene is TRBJ1-2, the V gene TRBV19; 7 bases agree with TRBD1. The CDR3 is 15 amino acids. Germline V gene data show CDR1 as LNHDA and CDR2 as SQIVND (reference sequence). Trimming cost V 7 bases and J 5 bases; bases outside gene matches: 13. CDR3 nucleotides: TGTGCCAGTAACAGGGGTGGGGGACATGGGTATGGCTACACCTTC. Translating it yields CASNRGGGHGYGYTF. Complete variable domain (other parts from reference TRBV19 and TRBJ1-2): DGGITQSPKYLFRKEGQNVTLSCEQNLNHDAMYWYRQDPGQGLRLIYYSQIVNDFQKGDIAEGYSVSREKKESFPLTVTSAQKNPTAFYLCASNRGGGHGYGYTFGSGTRLTVV.

The chain's CDR3 is CASSLRGGPDTQYF. CDR3 bases: TGTGCCAGCAGCTTGCGGGGGGGCCCAGATACGCAGTATTTT. The genes are TRBV7-2 and TRBJ2-3; 9 nucleotides line up with TRBD2. Trimming removed 3 bases from V and 4 bases from J; junction bases left unmatched: 2. Germline CDR1 reads SGHTA; CDR2 reads FQGNSA. The CDR3 is 14 amino acids.